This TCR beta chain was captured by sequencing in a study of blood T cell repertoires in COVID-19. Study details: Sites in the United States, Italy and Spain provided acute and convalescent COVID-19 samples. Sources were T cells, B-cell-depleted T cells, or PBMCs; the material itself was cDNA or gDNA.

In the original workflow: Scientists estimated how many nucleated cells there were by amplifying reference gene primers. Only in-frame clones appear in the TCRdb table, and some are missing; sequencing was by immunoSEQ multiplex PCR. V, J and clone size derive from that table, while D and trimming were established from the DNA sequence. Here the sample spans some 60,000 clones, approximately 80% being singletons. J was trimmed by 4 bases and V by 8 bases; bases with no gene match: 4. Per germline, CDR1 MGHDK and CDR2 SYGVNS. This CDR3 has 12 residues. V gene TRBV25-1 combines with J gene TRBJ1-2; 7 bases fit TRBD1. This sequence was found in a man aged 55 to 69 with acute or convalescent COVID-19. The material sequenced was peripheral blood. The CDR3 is CASAGQVYGYTF. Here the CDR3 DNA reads TGTGCCAGCGCCGGACAGGTCTATGGCTACACCTTC.